This T cell receptor beta chain is drawn from a study of blood T cell repertoires in COVID-19 (dated by TCRdb to 2020 to 2021). Background for the entire study: The collaborator samples originated in the United States, Italy and Spain and spanned the acute and convalescent phases of COVID-19. Sample metadata almost always included a de-identified subject ID, COVID-19 status, age in years and sex. The material from the prospective study consisted of cDNA or gDNA derived from T cells, B-cell-depleted T cells, or PBMCs. Where HLA class I and class II types were available, the types were taken from metadata supplied by the sample provider, not from assay-based typing. The repertoires were released in a freely available public database meant as a resource for research on the immune response to SARS-CoV-2. The dataset comprised deeply sampled blood TCRbeta repertoires from subjects exposed to, actively infected with, or recovered from COVID-19. The samples were drawn from the first 160 participants of the ongoing ImmuneRACE study and from some 1,300 subjects provided by 6 global collaborators.

Sequences LNHDA (CDR1) and SQIVND (CDR2) are obtained from the germline V gene (reference sequence). The V and J ends are trimmed by 6 bases and 2 bases, leaving 8 bases between them. The CDR3 spans 13 residues, from the cysteine through the phenylalanine. Kept here is only the CDR3 DNA, which spans 39 bases and is read in frame from base 1. Each collaborating institution followed its own protocols to collect whole blood in K2EDTA tubes. For TCRbeta analysis, collaborator samples were shipped as frozen whole blood, as isolated PBMCs, or as DNA extracted from either sample type. What the work shows at the level of the full study, not this receptor alone: How much clinical and demographic metadata was included differed by source and by participant, and the metadata was provided uncurated.

TCRbeta CDR3 regions were amplified from genomic DNA using the immunoSEQ Assay, a bias-controlled multiplex PCR. In the authors' own workflow: The number of nucleated cells in each sample was estimated from the amplification of reference gene primers within the assay. To quantify the absolute abundance of each unique TCRbeta CDR3 rearrangement, sequence reads were collapsed and filtered. For each sample, productive Simpson clonality was calculated as the square root of Simpson's diversity index across productive rearrangements. In TCRdb, the immuneACCESS table is reduced to in-frame sequences with V and J assigned. These tables do not hold every clone; where another copy was compared, an unresolved V gene accounts for under half, and the others remain unexplained. For V, J and clone size, that table is used; D and trimming come from the DNA. The sample table holds about 150,000 clones, of which roughly four fifths were seen once. Under 2% of the sample is taken by the ten largest.

About this clone itself: The target of this receptor is not known. It has no much larger one-base neighbor in the sample; base qualities were not kept.

Recombination linked TRBV19 to TRBJ1-5; perhaps TRBD1 is the D gene, with 5 bases matching. The receptor's source is a man of 80 years or more with acute or convalescent COVID-19. Sequences were obtained from peripheral blood. CDR3 protein: CASSGGGNQPQHF. In nucleotide form, the sequence is TGTGCCAGTAGCGGGGGTGGCAATCAGCCCCAGCATTTT. Outside the CDR3, residues come from the reference TRBV19 and TRBJ1-5 proteins, so the full variable domain is: DGGITQSPKYLFRKEGQNVTLSCEQNLNHDAMYWYRQDPGQGLRLIYYSQIVNDFQKGDIAEGYSVSREKKESFPLTVTSAQKNPTAFYLCASSGGGNQPQHFGDGTRLSIL.